This TCR beta chain was recorded in a study of cytomegalovirus exposure and HLA in healthy donors. CDR3 length: 19 residues. Germline V gene sequence: CDR1 LGHNA, CDR2 YNFKEQ. V lost 1 base, J lost 3 bases, and 12 bases stayed unmatched. Researchers ran the PCR with 60 Vbeta and 13 Jbeta primers. Here immunoSEQ multiplex PCR was the method, and the copy in TCRdb shows in-frame clones only, minus some. This table has 150,000 to 200,000 clones, around 86% appearing once. J is TRBJ2-7 and V is TRBV4-2; 13 bases agree with TRBD2. This receptor was identified in a woman aged 18-29 years in good health and CMV-seronegative. What was sequenced was PBMCs. The DNA for the CDR3 is TGTGCCAGCAGCCAAGGGGTGTCCCGGACTAGCGGGAGAATCTACGAGCAGTACTTC. As protein: CASSQGVSRTSGRIYEQYF.